This TCR beta chain was retrieved from a study of vaccination effects on CD4 cells after COVID-19. As for the study in general: Peptides at approximately 9.6 ug/ml and IL-2 at 10 IU/ml were added to 1.5 million to 2 million PBMC per well. Study-wide findings and caveats: Whether induced by infection or by vaccine, clones showed marked clonal contraction late after vaccination. Convalescent patients numbered few in the study; early post-infection timepoints were missing entirely.

On roughly day 10 of culture, CD4+ T cells were separated out. No vaccinee had earlier SARS-CoV-2 infection, and nucleocapsid antibodies were negative. Sequencing was performed with immunoSEQ multiplex PCR; in TCRdb, only in-frame clones are kept and a portion is missing. This table holds tens of thousands of clones, around 73% found once. The CDR3 contains 15 residues. The germline CDR1 and CDR2 sequences are SEHNR and FQNEAQ (reference sequence). Trimming stripped 1 base from V and 1 base from J, with 10 bases between. As to this clone: The antigen is undetermined.

The starting material was CD4+ T cells from PBMCs cultured without peptide, obtained before COVID-19 vaccination. The origin of this receptor is a human donor who received a COVID-19 vaccine. V usage is TRBV7-9 and J usage is TRBJ1-2; TRBD1 is a possible D gene (6 bases). The CDR3 nucleotides read TGTGCCAGCAGCTTAGATCAGGGGTTTAACTATGGCTACACCTTC. Translation gives CASSLDQGFNYGYTF.